The 5 T cell receptor beta chains below all came from one sample that was sequenced in a study of T cell responses to AZD1222 COVID-19 vaccine. Sequenced by immunoSEQ multiplex PCR; TCRdb stores in-frame clones only, minus some. The profile shows approximately 140,000 clones, 80% to 90% of them singletons. This material consisted of peripheral blood, taken on day 0 of AZD1222 vaccination. All receptors come from an adult in good health.

CDR3 nucleotides: TGTGCCAGTACCAATACAGGGCGGGGAGATACGCAGTATTTT. Translation gives CASTNTGRGDTQYF. The chain carries TRBV19 and TRBJ2-3, with D perhaps TRBD1 or TRBD2 (6 bases each). Germline V gives CDR1 LNHDA, CDR2 SQIVND (reference sequence). Trimming took off 7 bases at V and 5 bases at J, with 16 bases between the two ends. The CDR3 has 14 residues.

The chain employs TRBV7-2 and TRBJ2-7, with unresolved D. The CDR3 totals 13 residues. The ends were cut back, 1 base at V and 2 bases at J, with 6 bases in the middle. Germline CDR1 reads SGHTA; CDR2 reads FQGNSA. The CDR3 nucleotides read TGTGCCAGCAGCTTAGTGACTGCCTACGAGCAGTACTTC. Its protein is CASSLVTAYEQYF. Full variable domain (missing parts from reference TRBV7-2 and TRBJ2-7): GAGVSQSPSNKVTEKGKDVELRCDPISGHTALYWYRQSLGQGLEFLIYFQGNSAPDKSGLPSDRFSAERTGGSVSTLTIQRTQQEDSAVYLCASSLVTAYEQYFGPGTRLTVT.

In nucleotides, the CDR3 is TGTGCCTGGATGTTGATAGCAAACACTGAAGCTTTCTTT. Its protein product is CAWMLIANTEAFF. This chain links TRBV30 with TRBJ1-1; D not certain. V was trimmed by 4 bases and J by 2 bases, leaving 11 bases between them. CDR3 length equals 13 residues. Germline lookup yields CDR1 GTSNPN and CDR2 SVGIG (reference sequence).

J is TRBJ2-7 and V is TRBV5-4; TRBD1 or TRBD2 may be the D gene (6 bases each). V lost 4 bases, J lost 1 base, and 18 bases lay in between. From germline, CDR1 is SGHNT and CDR2 YYREEE (reference sequence). The CDR3 consists of 16 residues. CDR3 loop: CASSPGGSGESYEQYF. The CDR3 coding sequence is TGTGCCAGCAGCCCTGGGGGGTCAGGGGAATCCTACGAGCAGTACTTC.

The V call is TRBV18, the J call TRBJ2-6; 7 nucleotides line up with TRBD1. Germline trimming cut 4 bases from V and 0 bases from J; bases unmatched to any gene: 12. Germline CDR1 and CDR2: KGHSH and LQKENI. CDR3 length: 19 amino acids. CDR3 coding DNA: TGTGCCAGCTCACTAAATCCCGGGACAGACAACTCTGGGGCCAACGTCCTGACTTTC. Translated: CASSLNPGTDNSGANVLTF.